This T cell receptor (beta chain) was captured by sequencing in a study of graft-versus-host responses after intestinal transplantation. About the study: Tacrolimus plus steroids were given to all recipients for two to three years, preceded by anti-thymocyte globulin induction. Study results and limitations: GvH clones occurred in recipient marrow; some first appeared in ileum or blood. Peak levels of circulating GvH clones tracked with early post-transplant HvG declines.

The protocol was immunoSEQ multiplex PCR, while the TCRdb copy is restricted to in-frame clones and leaves out a portion. Here the sample spans 40,000 to 55,000 clones, around 96% being singletons. Comment on this clone: Its antigen is not known.

The CDR3 length is 14 residues. The germline V gene has CDR1 SGHRS and CDR2 YFSETQ. Trimming removed 3 bases at V and 0 bases at J, with 6 bases between. This receptor was identified in a human donor who was the organ donor for an intestinal transplant. This chain uses TRBV5-1 with TRBJ1-4; no clear D gene. Sequenced material: unstimulated CD8+ T cells sorted from spleen or lymph node cells, taken before transplant. CDR3 bases: TGCGCCAGCAGCTGGTCTGCAACTAATGAAAAACTGTTTTTT. Its protein product is CASSWSATNEKLFF.